This entry is about one T cell receptor (beta chain). The sample belongs to a study of blood T cell repertoires in COVID-19. Study-wide context: Material from acute and convalescent COVID-19 was sourced from the United States, Italy and Spain. In each case, the material was cDNA or gDNA derived from T cells, B-cell-depleted T cells, or PBMCs.

Patients of the Seattle cohort, enrolled during active infection, were followed longitudinally. Per the study methods: Amplification of reference gene primers was used by the study to estimate nucleated cell counts. Generated by immunoSEQ multiplex PCR, the TCRdb table keeps only in-frame clones and is missing some. That table gives V, J and clone size, and the DNA gave D and trimming. The sample lists 150,000 to 200,000 clones, more than 80% occurring once. The TCR was taken from a woman aged 55 to 70 with COVID-19, enrolled during active disease. The specimen sequenced was peripheral blood.

The CDR3 loop is CSASSPGTDYNEQFF. The CDR3, as DNA: TGCAGTGCTAGTTCCCCCGGGACAGACTACAATGAGCAGTTCTTC. J is TRBJ2-1 and V is TRBV20-1; TRBD1 matches at 7 bases. The length of the CDR3 is 15 residues. CDR1 is DFQATT, CDR2 SNEGSKA, per germline (reference sequence). With 3 bases clipped from V and 3 bases from J, the junction kept 8 bases outside the gene matches.